Each of the 18 T cell receptor beta chains below was sequenced from the same sample in a study of blood T cell repertoires in COVID-19. Profiling relied on immunoSEQ multiplex PCR, and the TCRdb table lists in-frame clones only, not all of them. The sample contains approximately 280,000 clones, around 88% of which appear only once. Sequencing used peripheral blood. These receptors were collected from a woman younger than 45 who had recovered from COVID-19.

The count of this clone is one. This chain joins TRBV27 and TRBJ2-1; 8 nucleotides agree with TRBD2. V shed 6 bases and J 7 bases; nucleotides not matched to a gene: 8. Germline V lookup: CDR1 MNHEY, CDR2 SMNVEV (reference sequence). The CDR3 extends over 14 amino acids. CDR3 sequence (DNA): TGTGCCAGCAGGCAAGCGGGAGTAAGTAATGAGCAGTTCTTC. Translation gives CASRQAGVSNEQFF.

This clone appeared a single time. V usage is TRBV27 and J usage is TRBJ2-1, with TRBD2 matching over 10 bases. The germline V gene has CDR1 MNHEY and CDR2 SMNVEV (reference sequence). The CDR3 sequence is 15 residues long. Trimming cost V 3 bases and J 15 bases; bases outside gene matches: 14. In DNA, the CDR3 is TGTGCCAGCAGTTTCCGAGCGGGAGGGCCCTCTGAGTGGTTCTTC. Encoded protein: CASSFRAGGPSEWFF.

J is TRBJ2-1 and V is TRBV9; 9 positions agree with TRBD2. CDR3 length: 17 amino acids. Trimming at V came to 3 bases and at J to 5 bases, leaving 12 bases not matched to a gene. CDR1 SGDLS and CDR2 YYNGEE come from the germline V gene. CDR3 bases: TGTGCCAGCAGCGCAACAAAACTAGCGGGCCGTAACAATGAGCAGTTCTTC. Translated: CASSATKLAGRNNEQFF.

V and J are TRBV18 and TRBJ1-1; 11 nucleotides line up with TRBD1. J was trimmed by 6 bases and V by 3 bases; bases with no gene match: 12. Germline CDR1 reads KGHSH; CDR2 reads LQKENI. CDR3 size: 17 residues. CDR3 loop: CASSPRGQGVQDPEAFF. The CDR3 nucleotides are TGTGCCAGCTCACCCAGGGGACAGGGGGTTCAGGACCCTGAAGCTTTCTTT.

This chain links TRBV14 with TRBJ1-2; D might be TRBD1 (6 bases). This CDR3 contains 15 residues. CDR1 is SGHDN, CDR2 FVKESK, per germline. The germline V and J ends were trimmed by 1 base and 7 bases, with 16 bases remaining between them. The CDR3 nucleotides are TGTGCCAGCAGCCAAGTAATATCTGGGGGCGGTGGCTACACCTTC. Its protein product is CASSQVISGGGGYTF.

This sequence joins TRBV29-1 and TRBJ2-1; 10 bases line up with TRBD2. J lost 7 bases, V lost 4 bases, and 13 bases had no gene match. Per germline, CDR1 SQVTM and CDR2 ANQGSEA. The CDR3 has 16 residues. The CDR3 DNA follows: TGCAGCGTTGGAAGAAGCGGGGGGGCTTTTCGAAATGAGCAGTTCTTC. Translated: CSVGRSGGAFRNEQFF.

This chain connects TRBV27 to TRBJ2-3; TRBD2 matches 12 bases. Per germline, CDR1 MNHEY and CDR2 SMNVEV (reference sequence). Trimming took 6 bases from V and 5 from J; bases not matched to a gene: 0. The CDR3 has 13 residues. CDR3 sequence (DNA): TGTGCCAGCAGGACTAGCGGGAGAGATACGCAGTATTTT. The encoded protein is CASRTSGRDTQYF.

CDR3 in amino acids: CASSGTGTDTQYF. Written as DNA, the CDR3 is TGTGCCAGCAGCGGGACAGGCACAGATACGCAGTATTTT. The rearrangement links TRBV9 to TRBJ2-3, with TRBD1 as a possible D gene (6 bases). The CDR3 runs 13 residues. Looked up from germline, CDR1 is SGDLS and CDR2 is YYNGEE. V shed 3 bases and J shed 1 base, with 6 bases lying between them.

The gene calls are TRBV2 and TRBJ1-5, with TRBD1 matching over 7 bases. The CDR3 is 14 residues long. The V gene's germline CDR1 is SNHLY and CDR2 FYNNEI. J was trimmed by 3 bases and V by 7 bases; bases with no gene match: 6. The CDR3 sequence: CASTVGTANQPQHF. The CDR3 nucleotides read TGTGCCAGCACCGTCGGGACAGCCAATCAGCCCCAGCATTTT.

The chain links TRBV2 to TRBJ1-1; D is unresolved. Germline CDR1 SNHLY, CDR2 FYNNEI. The V and J ends lost 1 base and 0 bases respectively, with 6 bases between them. The CDR3 has 14 amino acids. CDR3 amino acids: CASSEVSLNTEAFF. CDR3 DNA sequence: TGTGCCAGCAGTGAAGTATCCCTGAACACTGAAGCTTTCTTT.

This clone occurred once. This rearrangement joins TRBV4-3 to TRBJ2-7, with TRBD2 as a possible D gene (5 bases). The germline gives CDR1 LGHNA, CDR2 YSLEER. This CDR3 contains 13 residues. V gave up 3 bases and J gave up 3 bases, with 9 bases separating them. CDR3 DNA: TGCGCCAGCAGCCAGGGTGGGAGCTACGAGCAGTACTTC. Residues: CASSQGGSYEQYF.

This rearrangement joins TRBV9 to TRBJ1-2, with D perhaps matching TRBD1 (5 bases). With 2 bases removed from V and 0 bases from J, the gap between germline ends came to 11 bases. Germline V gene sequence: CDR1 SGDLS, CDR2 YYNGEE. The length of the CDR3 is 15 residues. The chain's CDR3 is CASSVTAEPNYGYTF. CDR3 nucleotides: TGTGCCAGCAGCGTGACAGCAGAACCTAACTATGGCTACACCTTC.

J is TRBJ2-2 and V is TRBV14; a possible D gene is TRBD1 (6 bases). Trimming took off 1 base at V and 5 bases at J, with 11 bases between the two ends. The CDR3 has 15 amino acids. The germline V gene has CDR1 SGHDN and CDR2 FVKESK. The CDR3 region has the DNA TGTGCCAGCAGCCAAGTAGGCAGGGGAACCGGGGAGCTGTTTTTT. It specifies CASSQVGRGTGELFF.

V and J are TRBV6-5 and TRBJ2-7; 7 bases agree with TRBD1. V dropped 6 bases and J dropped 4; count of bases not matched to a gene: 12. Germline CDR1 is MNHEY and CDR2 is SVGAGI. The CDR3 covers 15 residues. The CDR3 coding sequence is TGTGCCAGCAGCCCCCTACCGGGACAGATTTACGAGCAGTACTTC. Amino acids: CASSPLPGQIYEQYF.

V and J are TRBV5-1 and TRBJ2-5, with D hard to call. V lost 4 bases and J lost 1, with 8 bases in between. The CDR3 is 13 amino acids. Germline lookup yields CDR1 SGHRS and CDR2 YFSETQ. The CDR3 loop reads CASSLNFQETQYF. DNA for the CDR3: TGCGCCAGCAGCCTGAACTTCCAAGAGACCCAGTACTTC.

This sequence joins TRBV18 and TRBJ1-2; D might be TRBD1 (6 bases). V gave up 2 bases and J gave up 8 bases, with 18 bases separating them. Germline assignment: CDR1 KGHSH and CDR2 LQKENI. The CDR3 covers 15 residues. CDR3 protein: CASSPSFQGSQGYTF. CDR3 DNA sequence: TGTGCCAGCTCACCATCGTTCCAGGGGTCGCAGGGCTACACCTTC.

The chain uses TRBV25-1 and TRBJ1-2; TRBD1 matches 7 bases. In germline, CDR1 is MGHDK, CDR2 SYGVNS. This CDR3 is built from 11 residues. Trimming took 7 bases from V and 5 from J; bases not matched to a gene: 1. In nucleotides, the CDR3 is TGTGCCAGCACAGGGGGTTATGGCTACACCTTC. It specifies CASTGGYGYTF.

The V call is TRBV2, the J call TRBJ2-5; TRBD2 aligns across 14 bases. This CDR3 region has 15 residues. Looked up from germline, CDR1 is SNHLY and CDR2 is FYNNEI. V lost 7 bases to trimming and J lost 4 bases; unmatched junction nucleotides: 5. The CDR3 here is CASTEGTSGRETQYF. In DNA, the CDR3 is TGTGCCAGCACGGAGGGGACTAGCGGGAGAGAGACCCAGTACTTC.